The 24 T cell receptor beta chains presented below share a single source sample, sequenced in a study of OX40 agonist ivuxolimab in advanced cancers. Using immunoSEQ multiplex PCR, the repertoire was profiled, and TCRdb retains in-frame clones only, with some absent. The sample has more than 80,000 clones; 75% to 95% are singletons. The sample was CD4+ or CD8+ T cells sorted from blood, taken in a trial of the OX40 agonist ivuxolimab. Receptor source: an adult with an advanced solid tumor such as melanoma, head and neck, liver or kidney cancer.

This chain joins TRBV10-3 and TRBJ2-1, with 8 bases that match TRBD2. With V trimmed by 7 bases and J by 5 bases, 4 bases remained unmatched. The CDR3 spans 13 residues. Germline lookup yields CDR1 ENHRY and CDR2 SYGVKD. The CDR3 coding sequence is TGTGCCATCACGGTTAGCGGGAACAATGAGCAGTTCTTC. Encoded protein: CAITVSGNNEQFF.

The CDR3 nucleotides read TGCGCCAGCAGCCACAGACAGGGCTTTGGCTACACCTTC. Translated: CASSHRQGFGYTF. V and J are TRBV4-3 and TRBJ1-2; 7 bases align to TRBD1. The CDR3 consists of 13 residues. Germline V gene lookup returns CDR1 LGHNA and CDR2 YSLEER. Losses at the gene ends were 3 bases for V and 7 bases for J; bases not matched to a gene: 5.

In this sample, this clone turned up a few times. This chain joins TRBV28 and TRBJ2-7, with D maybe TRBD2 (5 bases). CDR1 is MDHEN, CDR2 SYDVKM, per germline. This CDR3 contains 13 residues. Trimming shortened V by 10 bases and J by 5 bases, and 18 bases separated the two germline ends. The CDR3, as DNA: TGTGCCACCACCTCCCTTGAGGGCAACGAGCAGTACTTC. This encodes CATTSLEGNEQYF.

This chain uses TRBV6-1 with TRBJ1-2, with D possibly TRBD1 on 5 matching bases. From germline, CDR1 is MNHNS and CDR2 SASEGT. This CDR3 comprises 14 residues. The ends were cut back, 5 bases at V and 4 bases at J, with 14 bases in the middle. The CDR3 sequence is CASSIPDGAYGYTF. The DNA of the CDR3 is TGTGCCAGCAGTATCCCGGACGGGGCCTATGGCTACACCTTC.

Only one count was recorded for this clone. This sequence joins TRBV2 and TRBJ2-7; 10 positions agree with TRBD1. The length of the CDR3 is 15 residues. The junction had 8 bases not matched to a gene; V was cut back by 5 bases and J by 4 bases. The germline gives CDR1 SNHLY, CDR2 FYNNEI. This chain's CDR3 is CASSYPDRGVYEQYF. CDR3 nucleotide sequence: TGTGCCAGCAGTTATCCGGACAGGGGGGTTTACGAGCAGTACTTC. Supplemented by reference TRBV2 and TRBJ2-7, the full variable domain reads EPEVTQTPSHQVTQMGQEVILRCVPISNHLYFYWYRQILGQKVEFLVSFYNNEISEKSEIFDDQFSVERPDGSNFTLKIRSTKLEDSAMYFCASSYPDRGVYEQYFGPGTRLTVT.

V usage is TRBV7-9 and J usage is TRBJ1-2; 8 bases fit TRBD1. The CDR3 runs 14 residues. With V trimmed by 1 base and J by 4 bases, 2 bases remained unmatched. Germline assignment: CDR1 SEHNR and CDR2 FQNEAQ (reference sequence). The CDR3 DNA follows: TGTGCCAGCAGCTTAGGGACAGGGATCTATGGCTACACCTTC. Its translation is CASSLGTGIYGYTF.

This chain connects TRBV4-2 to TRBJ2-1; no clear D. In germline, CDR1 is LGHNA, CDR2 YNFKEQ. V lost 1 base and J 1 base, leaving 17 bases between the germline ends. This CDR3 spans 18 amino acids. The CDR3 DNA reads as TGTGCCAGCAGCCAAGGAGGATTTATGACACCTTCCTACAATGAGCAGTTCTTC. Translating it yields CASSQGGFMTPSYNEQFF.

This clone was counted between two and nine times. The chain carries TRBV19 and TRBJ1-5; no reliable D call. The CDR3 length is 13 residues. Germline V lookup: CDR1 LNHDA, CDR2 SQIVND (reference sequence). Trimming removed 9 bases at V and 4 bases at J, with 13 bases between. CDR3 protein: CASGTFLNQPQHF. In nucleotides, the CDR3 is TGTGCCAGCGGAACATTTCTGAATCAGCCCCAGCATTTT.

This chain uses TRBV30 with TRBJ1-1; D unresolved. Germline V gives CDR1 GTSNPN, CDR2 SVGIG (reference sequence). This CDR3 has 13 residues. Trimming removed 0 bases from V and 1 base from J, with 6 bases in between. CDR3 protein: CAWSVRENTEAFF. The CDR3 DNA sequence: TGTGCCTGGAGTGTAAGGGAGAACACTGAAGCTTTCTTT.

The chain employs TRBV5-6 and TRBJ1-3; D gene ambiguous. V was trimmed by 2 bases and J by 8 bases, leaving 17 bases between them. The germline V gene encodes CDR1 SGHDT and CDR2 YYEEEE. The CDR3 spans 15 residues. The CDR3 sequence is CASSFSLGSTHTIYF. As DNA, the CDR3 is TGTGCCAGCAGCTTTAGCCTCGGGTCGACCCACACCATATATTTT.

The chain has TRBV9 and TRBJ1-1; no clear D gene. In germline, CDR1 is SGDLS, CDR2 YYNGEE. This CDR3 spans 14 amino acids. V was pared by 0 bases and J by 0 bases, with 6 bases between. The CDR3 bases are TGTGCCAGCAGCGTAGGAACCATGAACACTGAAGCTTTCTTT. As protein: CASSVGTMNTEAFF.

The J gene is TRBJ1-4, the V gene TRBV28, with D perhaps TRBD1 (5 bases). The V end was cut by 7 bases, the J end by 4 bases, with 22 bases between. Germline V gene lookup returns CDR1 MDHEN and CDR2 SYDVKM. CDR3 length: 17 amino acids. The CDR3 loop reads CASIPRAGKNGNEKLFF. As DNA, the CDR3 is TGTGCCAGCATCCCCCGGGCAGGGAAGAATGGTAATGAAAAACTGTTTTTT.

The chain joins TRBV30 to TRBJ1-1; D ambiguous. Germline values: CDR1 GTSNPN, CDR2 SVGIG (reference sequence). The CDR3 extends over 13 amino acids. Deletions cut 4 bases from V and 5 bases from J, with 14 bases between. As DNA, the CDR3 is TGTGCCTGGAAAGCGTCGGGTTGGACTGAAGCTTTCTTT. It encodes CAWKASGWTEAFF.

The CDR3 DNA follows: TGCGCCAGCAGTGAGACCCTCAGCTTCGCAGATACGCAGTATTTT. The encoded protein is CASSETLSFADTQYF. The chain recombines TRBV10-2 with TRBJ2-3; D remains ambiguous. The CDR3 totals 15 residues. Germline CDR1 and CDR2: WSHSY and SAAADI. Trimming cost V 2 bases and J 4 bases, with 13 bases left between them.

The chain recombines TRBV27 with TRBJ1-5, with 7 positions matching TRBD1. The CDR3 spans 14 residues. Germline V gives CDR1 MNHEY, CDR2 SMNVEV (reference sequence). V was clipped by 5 bases and J by 3 bases; unmatched bases: 4. The CDR3, as DNA: TGTGCCAGCAGTAAACAGGGGATCAATCAGCCCCAGCATTTT. It yields the protein CASSKQGINQPQHF.

The CDR3 protein is CASIERFGNQPQHF. In DNA, the CDR3 is TGTGCCAGTATTGAGCGGTTCGGCAATCAGCCCCAGCATTTT. The chain joins TRBV19 to TRBJ1-5; D unresolved. The CDR3 length is 14 residues. Trimming took off 7 bases at V and 2 bases at J, with 12 bases between the two ends. The V gene's germline CDR1 is LNHDA and CDR2 SQIVND (reference sequence). Looking up the rest from reference TRBV19 and TRBJ1-5 gives the full variable domain: DGGITQSPKYLFRKEGQNVTLSCEQNLNHDAMYWYRQDPGQGLRLIYYSQIVNDFQKGDIAEGYSVSREKKESFPLTVTSAQKNPTAFYLCASIERFGNQPQHFGDGTRLSIL.

The rearrangement uses TRBV29-1 and TRBJ2-7; D might be TRBD1 (6 bases). The CDR3 is 13 residues long. Germline values: CDR1 SQVTM, CDR2 ANQGSEA. V was trimmed by 5 bases and J by 5 bases, leaving 16 bases between them. The chain's CDR3 is CSVHTQTGNEQYF. In DNA form, the CDR3 reads TGCAGCGTTCACACCCAAACAGGGAACGAGCAGTACTTC.

The chain combines TRBV15 with TRBJ2-2; 11 nucleotides agree with TRBD1. Unmatched junction bases numbered 8, after V lost 2 bases and J lost 6 bases. This CDR3 has 17 amino acids. The germline gives CDR1 LNHNV, CDR2 YYDKDF (reference sequence). The CDR3 is CATSRYRTGGAAGELFF. CDR3 DNA: TGTGCCACCAGCAGATACCGGACAGGGGGCGCCGCCGGGGAGCTGTTTTTT. The full variable domain, completed using reference TRBV15 and TRBJ2-2, is DAMVIQNPRYQVTQFGKPVTLSCSQTLNHNVMYWYQQKSSQAPKLLFHYYDKDFNNEADTPDNFQSRRPNTSFCFLDIRSPGLGDTAMYLCATSRYRTGGAAGELFFGEGSRLTVL.

The V and J genes are TRBV30 and TRBJ1-2, with D uncertain. The CDR3 sequence is 13 residues long. From germline, CDR1 is GTSNPN and CDR2 SVGIG (reference sequence). The V end lost 1 base, the J end lost 4 bases, and 10 bases lay between the germline ends. CDR3 sequence: CAWSGVVSYGYTF. CDR3 bases: TGTGCCTGGAGTGGGGTCGTGAGCTATGGCTACACCTTC.

V gene TRBV19 combines with J gene TRBJ2-1; D remains unclear. Per germline, CDR1 LNHDA and CDR2 SQIVND (reference sequence). V lost 1 base and J lost 9, with 13 bases in between. This CDR3 spans 14 amino acids. CDR3 DNA: TGTGCCAGTAGTATAGTGCCCGGCTTGGCTGAGCAGTTCTTC. Encoded protein: CASSIVPGLAEQFF.

The chain carries TRBV7-6 and TRBJ2-7; D is uncertain. Germline V gene sequence: CDR1 SGHVS, CDR2 FNYEAQ. Trimming took off 4 bases at V and 3 bases at J, with 1 base between the two ends. The CDR3 runs to 10 residues. Here the CDR3 DNA reads TGTGCCAGCAGCTGCTACGAGCAGTACGTC. This encodes CASSCYEQYV.

The rearrangement links TRBV6-5 to TRBJ2-3; no reliable D call. Trimming removed 6 bases at V and 1 base at J, with 5 bases between. This CDR3 has 12 amino acids. Germline V gene sequence: CDR1 MNHEY, CDR2 SVGAGI. This CDR3 reads CASSPGTDTQYF. DNA of the CDR3: TGTGCCAGCAGCCCCGGCACAGATACGCAGTATTTT.

The chain has TRBV4-1 and TRBJ2-1; D unresolved. Germline CDR1 MGHRA, CDR2 YSYEKL. V dropped 0 bases and J dropped 2 bases, with 8 bases sitting between them. The CDR3 spans 15 residues. The CDR3 sequence: CASSQEDRPYNEQFF. In DNA form, the CDR3 reads TGCGCCAGCAGCCAAGAGGACCGCCCCTACAATGAGCAGTTCTTC.

This chain joins TRBV10-2 and TRBJ2-1; either TRBD1 or TRBD2 may supply D (5 bases each). Germline lookup yields CDR1 WSHSY and CDR2 SAAADI. The V and J ends lost 5 bases and 12 bases respectively, with 26 bases between them. This CDR3 has 16 amino acids. The CDR3 loop is CASSLGMGLALPRQFF. The DNA of the CDR3 is TGCGCCAGCAGTTTGGGTATGGGGCTAGCTTTACCTCGGCAGTTCTTC.